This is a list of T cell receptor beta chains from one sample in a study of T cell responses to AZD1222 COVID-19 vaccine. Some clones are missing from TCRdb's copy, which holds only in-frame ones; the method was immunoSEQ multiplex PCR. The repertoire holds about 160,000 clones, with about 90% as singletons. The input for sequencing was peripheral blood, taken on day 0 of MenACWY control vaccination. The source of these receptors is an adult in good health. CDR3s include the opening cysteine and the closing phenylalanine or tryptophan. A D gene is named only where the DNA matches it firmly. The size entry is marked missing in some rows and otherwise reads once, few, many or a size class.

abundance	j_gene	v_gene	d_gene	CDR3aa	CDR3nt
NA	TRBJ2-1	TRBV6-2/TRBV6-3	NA	CASSYGGGANEQFF	TGTGCCAGCAGTTACGGGGGTGGGGCCAATGAGCAGTTCTTC
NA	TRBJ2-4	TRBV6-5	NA	CASSYGPSENIQYF	TGTGCCAGCAGTTATGGGCCTAGTGAAAACATTCAGTACTTC
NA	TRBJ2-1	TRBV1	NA	CTSSPVAGEQFF	TGCACCAGCAGCCCCGTGGCGGGTGAGCAGTTCTTC
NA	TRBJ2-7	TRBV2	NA	CASSADLGSYEQYF	TGTGCCAGCAGCGCTGACCTAGGATCCTACGAGCAGTACTTC
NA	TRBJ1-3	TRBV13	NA	CASSLDGNTIYF	TGTGCCAGCAGCTTAGATGGAAACACCATATATTTT
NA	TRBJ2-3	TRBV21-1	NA	CASSKVGDGRAADTQYF	TGTGCCAGCAGCAAAGTTGGGGACGGGAGGGCGGCAGATACGCAGTATTTT
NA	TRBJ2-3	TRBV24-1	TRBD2	CATSDFRTSRSTDTQYF	TGTGCCACCAGTGATTTCAGGACTAGCAGATCCACAGATACGCAGTATTTT
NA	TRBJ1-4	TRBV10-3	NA	CAISVEGDEKLFF	TGTGCCATCAGTGTGGAGGGGGATGAAAAACTGTTTTTT
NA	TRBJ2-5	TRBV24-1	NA	CATSGRRGGQQETQYF	TGTGCCACCAGTGGACGGAGGGGAGGACAGCAAGAGACCCAGTACTTC
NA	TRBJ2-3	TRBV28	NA	CASSPGGGDTQYF	TGTGCCAGCAGTCCAGGGGGGGGCGATACGCAGTATTTT
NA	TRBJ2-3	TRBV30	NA	CAWSDEGSTDTQYF	TGTGCCTGGAGTGATGAGGGTAGCACAGATACGCAGTATTTT
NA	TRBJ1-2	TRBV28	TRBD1	CASTHGTGLGTF	TGTGCCAGTACTCACGGGACAGGTCTTGGCACCTTC
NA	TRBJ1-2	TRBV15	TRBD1	CATSRIPTGNSYGYTF	TGTGCCACCAGCAGAATCCCGACAGGGAACTCCTATGGCTACACCTTC
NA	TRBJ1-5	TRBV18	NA	CASSGDRTLNQPQHF	TGTGCCAGCTCAGGAGACAGGACCCTAAATCAGCCCCAGCATTTT
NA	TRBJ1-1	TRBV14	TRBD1	CASSRETGRLEAFF	TGTGCCAGCAGCCGGGAGACAGGGCGTCTTGAAGCTTTCTTT
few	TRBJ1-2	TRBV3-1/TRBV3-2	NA	CASSQDIGYGYGYTF	TGTGCCAGCAGCCAAGATATCGGGTATGGCTATGGCTACACCTTC
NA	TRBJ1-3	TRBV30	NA	CAWSERVPGNTIYF	TGTGCCTGGAGTGAGAGGGTACCTGGAAACACCATATATTTT
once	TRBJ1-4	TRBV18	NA	CASSPRLVPGTGEKLFF	TGTGCCAGCTCACCAAGATTGGTTCCGGGCACCGGGGAAAAACTGTTTTTT
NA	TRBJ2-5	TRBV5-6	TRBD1	CASSQPTGAQGTQYF	TGTGCCAGCAGCCAGCCTACAGGGGCCCAGGGGACCCAGTACTTC
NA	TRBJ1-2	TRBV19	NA	CASSPRQEGYTF	TGTGCCAGTAGTCCTCGACAGGAGGGCTACACCTTC
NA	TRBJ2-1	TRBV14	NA	CASSQDHSRSYNEQFF	TGTGCCAGCAGCCAAGATCATAGCCGGAGCTACAATGAGCAGTTCTTC
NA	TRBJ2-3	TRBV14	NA	CASSQEDYPPWGTTDTQYF	TGTGCCAGCAGCCAAGAGGACTATCCCCCCTGGGGCACTACAGATACGCAGTATTTT
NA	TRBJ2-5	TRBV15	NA	CATSRGGLGETQYF	TGTGCCACCAGCAGAGGCGGATTAGGAGAGACCCAGTACTTC
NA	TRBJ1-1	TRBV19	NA	CASSIRGNTEAFF	TGTGCCAGTAGTATCCGGGGGAACACTGAAGCTTTCTTT
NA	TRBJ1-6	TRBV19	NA	CASSPGQRLGNSPLHF	TGTGCCAGTAGTCCGGGACAACGGTTAGGAAATTCACCCCTCCACTTT
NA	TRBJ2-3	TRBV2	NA	CASSDDLADTQYF	TGTGCCAGCAGTGATGACTTAGCAGATACGCAGTATTTT
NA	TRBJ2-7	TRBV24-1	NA	CATYSYEQYF	TGTGCCACCTATTCCTACGAGCAGTACTTC
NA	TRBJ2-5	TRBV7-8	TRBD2	CASSLGGGTQYF	TGTGCCAGCAGCTTAGGGGGGGGGACCCAGTACTTC
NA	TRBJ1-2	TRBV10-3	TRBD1	CAISESRDRGGYTF	TGTGCCATCAGTGAGTCAAGGGACAGGGGTGGCTACACCTTC
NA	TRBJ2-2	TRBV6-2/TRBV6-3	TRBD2	CASSLGRDNTGELFF	TGTGCCAGCAGTTTAGGGAGGGATAACACCGGGGAGCTGTTTTTT
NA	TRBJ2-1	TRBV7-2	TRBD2	CASSPRLAGGHNEQFF	TGTGCCAGCAGCCCTCGTCTAGCGGGAGGGCACAATGAGCAGTTCTTC
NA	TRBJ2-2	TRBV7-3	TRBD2	CASSSVSGSVPGELFF	TGTGCCAGCAGCTCCGTTAGCGGGAGTGTACCCGGGGAGCTGTTTTTT
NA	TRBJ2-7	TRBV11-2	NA	CASSWGTYEQYF	TGTGCCAGCAGCTGGGGGACCTACGAGCAGTACTTC
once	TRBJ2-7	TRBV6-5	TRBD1	CASSYSGTGREQYF	TGTGCCAGCAGTTACTCGGGGACAGGACGCGAGCAGTACTTC
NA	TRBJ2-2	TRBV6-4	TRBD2	CASRREGGRALNTGELFF	TGTGCCAGCAGGCGAGAGGGCGGGAGGGCCCTGAACACCGGGGAGCTGTTTTTT
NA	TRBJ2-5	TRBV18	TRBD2	CASSPGLAGIGTQYF	TGTGCCAGCTCACCAGGACTAGCGGGTATCGGGACCCAGTACTTC
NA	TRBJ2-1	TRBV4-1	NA	CASSDRTGLSNEQFF	TGCGCCAGCAGTGACCGCACCGGATTGAGCAATGAGCAGTTCTTC
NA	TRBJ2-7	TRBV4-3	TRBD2	CASSQDSLAAFYEQYF	TGCGCCAGCAGCCAAGATTCGCTAGCGGCGTTTTACGAGCAGTACTTC
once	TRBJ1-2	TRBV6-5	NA	CASSYSRANYTF	TGTGCCAGCAGTTACTCTAGGGCGAACTACACCTTC
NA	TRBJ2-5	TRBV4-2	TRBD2	CASSQDPPLAGGQETQYF	TGTGCCAGCAGCCAAGACCCCCCTCTAGCGGGAGGTCAAGAGACCCAGTACTTC
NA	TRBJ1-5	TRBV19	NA	CASSIIRGAGNNQPQHF	TGTGCCAGTAGTATCATAAGGGGCGCGGGGAACAATCAGCCCCAGCATTTT
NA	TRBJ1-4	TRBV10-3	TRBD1	CAIRMGTGVNEKLFF	TGTGCCATCAGAATGGGGACAGGGGTTAATGAAAAACTGTTTTTT
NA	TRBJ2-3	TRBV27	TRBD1	CASTPDRGGPTGAQYF	TGTGCCAGCACCCCGGACAGGGGAGGCCCCACAGGAGCGCAGTATTTT
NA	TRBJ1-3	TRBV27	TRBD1	CASSLGGQLGNTIYF	TGTGCCAGCAGTTTAGGGGGACAGCTCGGAAACACCATATATTTT
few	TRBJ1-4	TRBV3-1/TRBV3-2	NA	CASSQDRQGSGEKLFF	TGTGCCAGCAGCCAAGATCGGCAGGGGTCAGGCGAAAAACTGTTTTTT
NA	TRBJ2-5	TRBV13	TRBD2	CASSLVGLAGLGETQYF	TGTGCCAGCAGCTTAGTGGGACTAGCGGGACTCGGGGAGACCCAGTACTTC
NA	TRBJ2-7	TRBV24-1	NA	CATSDPQGTRQYF	TGTGCCACCAGTGACCCGCAGGGGACCCGGCAGTACTTC
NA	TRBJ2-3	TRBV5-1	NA	CASSLSAGSDTQYF	TGCGCCAGCAGCTTGTCGGCCGGGTCAGATACGCAGTATTTT
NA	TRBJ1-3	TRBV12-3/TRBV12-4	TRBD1	CASRTGNGNTIYF	TGTGCCAGCCGGACAGGGAATGGAAACACCATATATTTT